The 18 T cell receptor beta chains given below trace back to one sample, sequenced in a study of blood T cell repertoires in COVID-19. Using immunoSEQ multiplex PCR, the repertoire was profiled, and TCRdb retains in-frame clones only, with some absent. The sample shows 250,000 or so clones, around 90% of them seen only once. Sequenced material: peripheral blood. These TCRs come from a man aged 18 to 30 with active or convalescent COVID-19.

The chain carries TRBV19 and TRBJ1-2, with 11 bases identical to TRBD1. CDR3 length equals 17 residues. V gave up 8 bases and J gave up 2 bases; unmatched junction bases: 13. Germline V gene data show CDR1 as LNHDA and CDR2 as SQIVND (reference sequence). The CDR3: CASQQGQGVRRNYGYTF. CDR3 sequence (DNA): TGTGCCAGTCAACAGGGACAGGGGGTGAGACGGAACTATGGCTACACCTTC.

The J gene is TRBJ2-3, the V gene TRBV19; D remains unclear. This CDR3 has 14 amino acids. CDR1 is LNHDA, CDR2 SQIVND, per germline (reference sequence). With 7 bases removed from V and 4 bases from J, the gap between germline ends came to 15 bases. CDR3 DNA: TGTGCCAGTAAGCCGTCCGTTAGCTCAGATACGCAGTATTTT. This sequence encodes CASKPSVSSDTQYF.

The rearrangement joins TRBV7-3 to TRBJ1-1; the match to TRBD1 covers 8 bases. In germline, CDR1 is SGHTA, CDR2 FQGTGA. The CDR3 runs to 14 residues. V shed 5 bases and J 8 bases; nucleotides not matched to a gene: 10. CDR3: CASSLRGQGGEAFF. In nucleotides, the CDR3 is TGTGCCAGCAGCCTAAGAGGACAGGGAGGAGAAGCTTTCTTT.

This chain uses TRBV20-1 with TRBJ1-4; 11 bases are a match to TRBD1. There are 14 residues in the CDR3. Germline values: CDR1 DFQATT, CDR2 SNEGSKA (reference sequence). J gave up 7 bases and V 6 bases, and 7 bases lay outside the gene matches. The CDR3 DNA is TGCAGTGCCAGTGGACAGGGGGCTGGTGAAAAACTGTTTTTT. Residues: CSASGQGAGEKLFF.

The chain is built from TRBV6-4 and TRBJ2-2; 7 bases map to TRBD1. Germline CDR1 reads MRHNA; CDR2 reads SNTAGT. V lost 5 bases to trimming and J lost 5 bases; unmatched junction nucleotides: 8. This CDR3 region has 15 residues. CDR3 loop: CASSPTGSNTGELFF. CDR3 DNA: TGTGCCAGCAGTCCGACAGGGTCTAATACCGGGGAGCTGTTTTTT.

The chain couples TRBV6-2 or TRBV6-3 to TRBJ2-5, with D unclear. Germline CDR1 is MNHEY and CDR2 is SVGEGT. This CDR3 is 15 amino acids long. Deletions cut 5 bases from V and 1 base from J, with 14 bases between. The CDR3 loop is CASSNPGGPQETQYF. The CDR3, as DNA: TGTGCCAGCAGTAACCCGGGTGGCCCCCAAGAGACCCAGTACTTC.

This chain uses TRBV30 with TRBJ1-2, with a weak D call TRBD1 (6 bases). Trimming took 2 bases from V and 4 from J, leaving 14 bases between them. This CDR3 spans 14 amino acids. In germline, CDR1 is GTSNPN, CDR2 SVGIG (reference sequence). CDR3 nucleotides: TGTGCCTGGAGTAACGAAGGGGGTCTCTATGGCTACACCTTC. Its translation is CAWSNEGGLYGYTF.

CDR3 residues: CASSPWTERGTEAFF. The CDR3 region has the DNA TGTGCCAGTAGTCCCTGGACAGAAAGAGGCACTGAAGCTTTCTTT. The chain is built from TRBV19 and TRBJ1-1; D might be TRBD1 (6 bases). CDR1 is LNHDA and CDR2 is SQIVND in the germline V gene (reference sequence). V lost 5 bases and J lost 4, with 17 bases in between. The CDR3 runs 15 residues. The full variable domain, completed using reference TRBV19 and TRBJ1-1, is DGGITQSPKYLFRKEGQNVTLSCEQNLNHDAMYWYRQDPGQGLRLIYYSQIVNDFQKGDIAEGYSVSREKKESFPLTVTSAQKNPTAFYLCASSPWTERGTEAFFGQGTRLTVV.

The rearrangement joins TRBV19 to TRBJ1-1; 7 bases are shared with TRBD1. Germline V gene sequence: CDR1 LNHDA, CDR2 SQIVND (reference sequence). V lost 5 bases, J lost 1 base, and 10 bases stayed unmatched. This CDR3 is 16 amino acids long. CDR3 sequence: CASSPWVGTANTEAFF. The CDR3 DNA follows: TGTGCCAGTAGTCCGTGGGTAGGGACAGCGAACACTGAAGCTTTCTTT.

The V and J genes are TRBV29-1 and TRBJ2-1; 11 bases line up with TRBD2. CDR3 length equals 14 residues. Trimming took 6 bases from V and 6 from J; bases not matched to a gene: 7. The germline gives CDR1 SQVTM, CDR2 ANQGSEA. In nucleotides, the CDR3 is TGCAGCGTCGCTCTACTAGCGGGAGTCAATGAGCAGTTCTTC. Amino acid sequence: CSVALLAGVNEQFF.

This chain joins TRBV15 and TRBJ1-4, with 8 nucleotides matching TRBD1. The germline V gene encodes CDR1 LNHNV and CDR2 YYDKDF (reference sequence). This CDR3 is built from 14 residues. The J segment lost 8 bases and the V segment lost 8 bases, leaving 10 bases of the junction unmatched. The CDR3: CATWQGARREKLFF. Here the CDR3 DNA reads TGTGCCACCTGGCAGGGGGCACGGCGCGAAAAACTGTTTTTT.

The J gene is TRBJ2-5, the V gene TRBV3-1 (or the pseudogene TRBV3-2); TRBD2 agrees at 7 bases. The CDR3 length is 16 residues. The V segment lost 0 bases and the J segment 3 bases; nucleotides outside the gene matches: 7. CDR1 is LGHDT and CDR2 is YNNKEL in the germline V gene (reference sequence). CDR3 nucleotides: TGTGCCAGCAGCCAAGATCTAGCGGCAGGGAAAGAGACCCAGTACTTC. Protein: CASSQDLAAGKETQYF.

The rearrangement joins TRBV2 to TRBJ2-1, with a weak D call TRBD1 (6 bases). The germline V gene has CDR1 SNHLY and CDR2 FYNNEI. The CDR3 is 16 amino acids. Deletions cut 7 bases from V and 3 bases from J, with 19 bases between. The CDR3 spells CASTGGPDRNYNEQFF. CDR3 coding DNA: TGTGCCAGCACTGGGGGCCCGGACAGAAACTACAATGAGCAGTTCTTC. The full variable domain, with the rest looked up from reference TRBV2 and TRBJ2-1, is EPEVTQTPSHQVTQMGQEVILRCVPISNHLYFYWYRQILGQKVEFLVSFYNNEISEKSEIFDDQFSVERPDGSNFTLKIRSTKLEDSAMYFCASTGGPDRNYNEQFFGPGTRLTVL.

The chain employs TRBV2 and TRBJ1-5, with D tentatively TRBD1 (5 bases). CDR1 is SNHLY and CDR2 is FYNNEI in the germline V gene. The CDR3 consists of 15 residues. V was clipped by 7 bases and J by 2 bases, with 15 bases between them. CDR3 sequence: CASNEQGWGNQPQHF. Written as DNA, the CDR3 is TGTGCCAGCAACGAGCAGGGTTGGGGCAATCAGCCCCAGCATTTT. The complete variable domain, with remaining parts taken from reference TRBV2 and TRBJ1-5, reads EPEVTQTPSHQVTQMGQEVILRCVPISNHLYFYWYRQILGQKVEFLVSFYNNEISEKSEIFDDQFSVERPDGSNFTLKIRSTKLEDSAMYFCASNEQGWGNQPQHFGDGTRLSIL.

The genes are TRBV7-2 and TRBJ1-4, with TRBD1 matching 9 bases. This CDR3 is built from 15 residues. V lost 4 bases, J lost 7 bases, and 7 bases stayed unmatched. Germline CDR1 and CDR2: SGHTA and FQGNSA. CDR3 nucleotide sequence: TGTGCCAGCAGCTCCGACAGGGGGAAGAGTGAAAAACTGTTTTTT. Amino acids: CASSSDRGKSEKLFF.

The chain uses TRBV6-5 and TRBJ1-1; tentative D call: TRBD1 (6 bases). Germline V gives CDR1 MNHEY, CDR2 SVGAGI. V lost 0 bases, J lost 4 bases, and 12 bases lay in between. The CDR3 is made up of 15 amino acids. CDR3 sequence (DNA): TGTGCCAGCAGTTACTCGGCGGGGGCGGCCACTGAAGCTTTCTTT. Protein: CASSYSAGAATEAFF.

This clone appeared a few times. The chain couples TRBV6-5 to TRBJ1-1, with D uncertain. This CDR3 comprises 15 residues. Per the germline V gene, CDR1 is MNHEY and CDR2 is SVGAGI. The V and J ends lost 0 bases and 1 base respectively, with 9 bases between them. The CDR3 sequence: CASSYSSRGNTEAFF. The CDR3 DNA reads TGTGCCAGCAGTTACTCGAGCCGGGGGAACACTGAAGCTTTCTTT.

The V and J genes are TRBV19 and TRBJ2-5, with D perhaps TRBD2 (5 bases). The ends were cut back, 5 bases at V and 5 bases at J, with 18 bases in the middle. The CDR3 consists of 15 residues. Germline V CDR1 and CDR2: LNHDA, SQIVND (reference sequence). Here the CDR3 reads CASSARTVAMETQYF. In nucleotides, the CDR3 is TGTGCCAGTAGTGCCCGGACCGTAGCGATGGAGACCCAGTACTTC. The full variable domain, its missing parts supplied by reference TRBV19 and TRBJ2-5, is DGGITQSPKYLFRKEGQNVTLSCEQNLNHDAMYWYRQDPGQGLRLIYYSQIVNDFQKGDIAEGYSVSREKKESFPLTVTSAQKNPTAFYLCASSARTVAMETQYFGPGTRLLVL.